Listed below are T cell receptor beta chains from one sample, sequenced in a study of blood T cell repertoires in COVID-19. The protocol was immunoSEQ multiplex PCR, while the TCRdb copy is restricted to in-frame clones and leaves out a portion. This table holds some 350,000 clones, about 90% found once. Material for sequencing was peripheral blood. The receptor set was obtained from a woman between 70 and 85 years old with COVID-19, enrolled during active disease. Each CDR3 is given with its conserved first and last residue.

CASSYGQGRDEQFF TRBV27
CASSSEGEAFF TRBV5-1
CASSVGVAYEQFF TRBV9
CASSQDGWQGTLEQYF TRBV4-1
CASSLGGGSNQPQHF TRBV5-6
CASSLELRTGELFF TRBV5-1
CASSMEGGEQPQHF TRBV19
CASSYGALQGANYGYTF TRBV7-8
CASSRDLQGAKEYGYTF TRBV18
CASSTPPGGYTF TRBV9
CASSWAELETQYF TRBV6-1
CASSLAGTGYGYTF TRBV5-1
CASTGASSYEQYF TRBV6-6
CASSFYRTDWQETQYF TRBV28
CASSLAGSTDTQYF TRBV19
CASSGWLAGDLTYF TRBV7-8
CASKGGPGDTQYF TRBV13
CSVEYRDRQETQYF TRBV29-1
CASSPTRMDEQYF TRBV7-2
CAWSVKGGPDTQYF TRBV30
CASSLGTGSESEQYF TRBV4-3
CASSIQDWSTEAFF TRBV19
CASRSSYEQYF TRBV3-1/TRBV3-2
CASSLRGFFNYGYTF TRBV27
CASSLYGQGSRAFF TRBV27
CSASGPLAGANTEAFF TRBV20-1
CASSGTTPYNEQFF TRBV10-2
CASSLNLDGYTF TRBV5-6
CASSLGTANTEAFF TRBV5-4
CASSPGQAVYEAFF TRBV6-5
CATSRGAVAQGDPEAFF TRBV15
CASSLSGSRGMDTQYF TRBV7-2
CASSTRTGGQYGYTF TRBV6-5
CASSPPRVEDYGYTF TRBV6-5
CASSLGPSGGTDTQYF TRBV11-2
CASSLRPGGGQPQHF TRBV5-5
CASSLVGARQDYGYTF TRBV7-9
CASSFARDGGTGELFF TRBV27
CASSPRTGSDTGELFF TRBV18
CASSPAGGNGYTF TRBV18
CASSSPGTEVAQFF TRBV5-4
CASSRYRGKSTDTQYF TRBV5-1
CASSDRGLGNSPLHF TRBV11-1
CATSLTGPNQPQHF TRBV24-1
CASRAGLHTDTQYF TRBV10-2
CASSQSDEKLFF TRBV14
CASGFGGMNTEAFF TRBV12-5
CASSTGQTGNQPQHF TRBV11-2
CASSLQSTDTQYF TRBV7-2
CASSEIGRAYEQYF TRBV6-1
CASSVQTGFNTEAFF TRBV9
CASSFSGGGAYEQFF TRBV11-2
CASSLATGPILSEQYF TRBV11-2
CASSPQDHRSGDRGRSGYTF TRBV4-3